One and the same sample provided the 25 T cell receptor beta chains below, sequenced in a study of control samples from healthy donors and cancer patients. Some clones are missing from TCRdb's copy, which holds only in-frame ones; the method was immunoSEQ multiplex PCR. Among roughly 130,000 clones listed, 90% to 95% were seen once. The sequenced sample was PBMCs. All receptors come from a man between 45 and 60 years old with head and neck cancer.

The V gene is TRBV7-6, the J gene TRBJ2-1; D might be TRBD2 (6 bases). The V end was cut by 8 bases, the J end by 6 bases, with 17 bases between. The germline gives CDR1 SGHVS, CDR2 FNYEAQ. This CDR3 has 14 amino acids. CDR3 region: CASGGTPQGNEQFF. The DNA for the CDR3 is TGTGCCAGCGGAGGGACCCCTCAGGGCAATGAGCAGTTCTTC.

The chain uses TRBV30 and TRBJ1-3; D not certain. The CDR3 runs to 14 residues. CDR1 and CDR2 from the germline V gene are GTSNPN and SVGIG (reference sequence). With 8 bases removed from V and 8 bases from J, the gap between germline ends came to 22 bases. Here the CDR3 reads CAGGRRPPLYTIYF. CDR3 coding DNA: TGTGCCGGAGGTCGGAGACCTCCACTTTACACCATATATTTT.

This chain uses TRBV28 with TRBJ1-2; 9 bases line up with TRBD1. Trimming at V came to 6 bases and at J to 5 bases, leaving 4 bases not matched to a gene. Germline CDR1 is MDHEN and CDR2 is SYDVKM. The CDR3 covers 13 residues. The CDR3 spells CASRVDRGYGYTF. CDR3 nucleotides: TGTGCCAGCAGGGTGGACAGGGGTTATGGCTACACCTTC.

The V and J genes are TRBV4-1 and TRBJ1-4, with 7 nucleotides matching TRBD1. CDR1 and CDR2 from the germline V gene are MGHRA and YSYEKL. V shed 4 bases and J 0 bases; nucleotides not matched to a gene: 2. The length of the CDR3 is 15 residues. The CDR3 loop is CASSRQGATNEKLFF. The CDR3 nucleotides are TGCGCCAGCAGCCGTCAGGGGGCAACTAATGAAAAACTGTTTTTT.

A few counts support this clone. The rearrangement joins TRBV4-1 to TRBJ1-1; 9 nucleotides agree with TRBD1. CDR1 and CDR2 from the germline V gene are MGHRA and YSYEKL. Germline trimming cut 3 bases from V and 9 bases from J; bases unmatched to any gene: 8. The CDR3 covers 14 residues. The CDR3 region is CASSHPGQGTKAFF. The CDR3 DNA is TGCGCCAGCAGCCATCCGGGACAGGGTACGAAAGCTTTCTTT.

The chain joins TRBV4-1 to TRBJ1-4; D gene unclear. Trimming took 1 base from V and 7 from J, leaving 13 bases between them. Per the germline V gene, CDR1 is MGHRA and CDR2 is YSYEKL. The CDR3 is 15 amino acids. The CDR3, as DNA: TGCGCCAGCAGCCAAGTGGGCTCCCGGGCTGAAAAACTGTTTTTT. Translation gives CASSQVGSRAEKLFF.

V is TRBV6-6 and J is TRBJ1-2; TRBD1 matches at 12 bases. Germline CDR1 and CDR2: MNHNY and SVGAGI (reference sequence). J lost 8 bases, V lost 5 bases, and 9 bases had no gene match. CDR3 size: 15 residues. The CDR3 DNA reads TGTGCCAGCAGTCAAGGGGGACAGGGGGCAAGGGGCTACACCTTC. It encodes CASSQGGQGARGYTF.

This clone was seen a few times. V and J are TRBV19 and TRBJ1-4; a possible D gene is TRBD1 (5 bases). Trimming removed 8 bases from V and 5 bases from J, with 12 bases in between. Per germline, CDR1 LNHDA and CDR2 SQIVND (reference sequence). The CDR3 spans 13 residues. The CDR3 loop is CASRTLRNEKLFF. CDR3 bases: TGTGCCAGTCGGACACTTCGAAATGAAAAACTGTTTTTT.

This clone has just one count. This rearrangement joins TRBV6-6 to TRBJ2-3, with a tentative D call TRBD1 (6 bases). Germline V lookup: CDR1 MNHNY, CDR2 SVGAGI (reference sequence). Trimming pared 2 bases from V and 1 base from J, leaving 7 bases between. The length of the CDR3 is 14 residues. This CDR3 is CASSYAGGTDTQYF. The CDR3 nucleotides read TGTGCCAGCAGTTACGCAGGGGGCACAGATACGCAGTATTTT.

The chain has TRBV27 and TRBJ1-5; D gene ambiguous. CDR1 and CDR2 from the germline V gene are MNHEY and SMNVEV (reference sequence). V was clipped by 2 bases and J by 6 bases, with 14 bases between them. This CDR3 is 15 amino acids long. CDR3 nucleotide sequence: TGTGCCAGCAGTTTAGGGAGGATGGTATCTCAGCCCCAGCATTTT. Protein sequence: CASSLGRMVSQPQHF.

This clone came up a few times. This sequence joins TRBV19 and TRBJ1-5; TRBD1 is a possible D gene (6 bases). CDR1 and CDR2 from the germline V gene are LNHDA and SQIVND (reference sequence). The length of the CDR3 is 15 residues. V was cut by 8 bases and J by 2 bases, with 16 bases left in between. The CDR3 is CASSRGHVGNQPQHF. The CDR3 nucleotides read TGTGCCAGTTCGCGGGGGCACGTGGGCAATCAGCCCCAGCATTTT.

V and J are TRBV29-1 and TRBJ2-3; D ambiguous. V gave up 4 bases and J gave up 3 bases, with 17 bases separating them. The CDR3 contains 15 residues. The germline CDR1 and CDR2 sequences are SQVTM and ANQGSEA. The CDR3 spells CSVVPSGPGTDTQYF. The CDR3 DNA reads as TGCAGCGTTGTCCCTTCCGGCCCCGGGACAGATACGCAGTATTTT.

The chain couples TRBV7-8 to TRBJ1-6; D call uncertain. The CDR3 spans 13 residues. Trimming pared 5 bases from V and 7 bases from J, leaving 9 bases between. CDR1 and CDR2 (germline): SGHVS, FQNEAQ. The CDR3, as DNA: TGTGCCAGCAGCCCAACCATCAATTCACCCCTCCACTTT. Its translation: CASSPTINSPLHF.

The chain carries TRBV7-9 and TRBJ1-1, with 8 nucleotides matching TRBD1. Germline V lookup: CDR1 SEHNR, CDR2 FQNEAQ (reference sequence). The V and J ends lost 7 bases and 7 bases, in that order; junction bases with no gene match: 11. The CDR3 length is 14 residues. CDR3 nucleotide sequence: TGTGCCAGCACCAAACAGGGGGGTGAAGTTGAAGCTTTCTTT. It encodes CASTKQGGEVEAFF.

The rearrangement joins TRBV7-2 to TRBJ2-7, with 7 bases that match TRBD2. This CDR3 is built from 15 residues. Germline assignment: CDR1 SGHTA and CDR2 FQGNSA. V was clipped by 5 bases and J by 0 bases; unmatched bases: 7. CDR3 protein: CASSLGGTTSYEQYF. Written as DNA, the CDR3 is TGTGCCAGCAGCCTCGGGGGGACTACCTCCTACGAGCAGTACTTC.

The chain combines TRBV18 with TRBJ2-1; tentatively, D is TRBD2 (5 bases). Trimming stripped 3 bases from V and 4 bases from J, with 13 bases between. The CDR3 is made up of 15 amino acids. The V gene's germline CDR1 is KGHSH and CDR2 LQKENI. CDR3 in amino acids: CASSPDEGNYNEQFF. The CDR3 nucleotides read TGTGCCAGCTCACCGGATGAGGGAAATTACAATGAGCAGTTCTTC.

This chain joins TRBV19 and TRBJ1-6, with D hard to call. The V end was cut by 8 bases, the J end by 0 bases, with 8 bases between. The CDR3 is made up of 14 amino acids. Germline CDR1 reads LNHDA; CDR2 reads SQIVND (reference sequence). CDR3 DNA: TGTGCCAGTGCGTTTAGCTCCTATAATTCACCCCTCCACTTT. Encoded protein: CASAFSSYNSPLHF. Full variable domain (missing parts from reference TRBV19 and TRBJ1-6): DGGITQSPKYLFRKEGQNVTLSCEQNLNHDAMYWYRQDPGQGLRLIYYSQIVNDFQKGDIAEGYSVSREKKESFPLTVTSAQKNPTAFYLCASAFSSYNSPLHFGNGTRLTVT.

The chain carries TRBV5-8 and TRBJ2-4; D might be TRBD1 (6 bases). The CDR3 has 16 amino acids. Germline CDR1 reads SGHTS; CDR2 reads YDEGEE. V lost 2 bases and J 0 bases, leaving 12 bases between the germline ends. This chain's CDR3 is CASSFQGNLAKNIQYF. For the CDR3, the DNA is TGTGCCAGCAGCTTCCAGGGGAATTTAGCCAAAAACATTCAGTACTTC.

This sequence joins TRBV19 and TRBJ2-5; D not resolved. V was trimmed by 5 bases and J by 0 bases, leaving 7 bases between them. This CDR3 comprises 13 residues. Germline V gene lookup returns CDR1 LNHDA and CDR2 SQIVND (reference sequence). The CDR3 DNA reads TGTGCCAGTAGTCCCTCGTACCAAGAGACCCAGTACTTC. It codes for CASSPSYQETQYF.

The chain recombines TRBV7-6 with TRBJ2-7; TRBD1 agrees at 8 bases. The V gene's germline CDR1 is SGHVS and CDR2 FNYEAQ. J gave up 7 bases and V 5 bases, and 16 bases lay outside the gene matches. This CDR3 is built from 16 residues. The CDR3 reads CASSPLTGVKLWEQYF. The CDR3 nucleotides read TGTGCCAGCAGCCCCTTGACAGGGGTGAAACTATGGGAGCAGTACTTC. Together with reference TRBV7-6 and TRBJ2-7, the CDR3 gives the full variable domain: GAGVSQSPRYKVTKRGQDVALRCDPISGHVSLYWYRQALGQGPEFLTYFNYEAQQDKSGLPNDRFSAERPEGSISTLTIQRTEQRDSAMYRCASSPLTGVKLWEQYFGPGTRLTVT.

The V call is TRBV9, the J call TRBJ2-2, with D unresolved. Deletions cut 3 bases from V and 4 bases from J, with 10 bases between. The length of the CDR3 is 14 residues. Germline values: CDR1 SGDLS, CDR2 YYNGEE. For the CDR3, the DNA is TGTGCCAGCAGCGAGAGCTTAGTCACCGGGGAGCTGTTTTTT. Its protein product is CASSESLVTGELFF.

This chain connects TRBV2 to TRBJ2-3; D unresolved. Per the germline V gene, CDR1 is SNHLY and CDR2 is FYNNEI. Trimming took off 8 bases at V and 1 base at J, with 7 bases between the two ends. The CDR3 has 12 amino acids. Written as DNA, the CDR3 is TGTGCCAGCGGGGTCCGCACAGATACGCAGTATTTT. It is translated as CASGVRTDTQYF. Full variable domain (rest looked up from reference TRBV2 and TRBJ2-3): EPEVTQTPSHQVTQMGQEVILRCVPISNHLYFYWYRQILGQKVEFLVSFYNNEISEKSEIFDDQFSVERPDGSNFTLKIRSTKLEDSAMYFCASGVRTDTQYFGPGTRLTVL.

This chain joins TRBV6-5 and TRBJ1-3; 7 nucleotides agree with TRBD1. Germline CDR1 MNHEY, CDR2 SVGAGI. With V trimmed by 9 bases and J by 4 bases, 6 bases remained unmatched. This CDR3 contains 13 residues. The CDR3 loop reads CARPGGTGNTIYF. The CDR3 nucleotides read TGTGCCAGACCAGGGGGAACAGGAAACACCATATATTTT.

The chain has TRBV7-2 and TRBJ2-2, with 7 bases lining up with TRBD1. The germline gives CDR1 SGHTA, CDR2 FQGNSA. The CDR3 runs 16 residues. The CDR3 nucleotides read TGTGCTCTTACCCGAGACAGGGTAACGAACACCGGGGAGCTGTTTTTT. Protein product: CALTRDRVTNTGELFF.

The V call is TRBV5-8, the J call TRBJ1-2; no clear D. CDR1 is SGHTS and CDR2 is YDEGEE in the germline V gene. The CDR3 totals 15 residues. V shed 1 base and J shed 1 base, with 11 bases lying between them. The CDR3 bases are TGTGCCAGCAGCTTGCAGGCAGGATATAACTATGGCTACACCTTC. Protein sequence: CASSLQAGYNYGYTF.